This T cell receptor beta chain was profiled in a study of blood T cell repertoires in COVID-19 (dated by TCRdb to between 2020 and 2021). Concerning the study at large: Collaborator samples came from the United States, Italy and Spain and covered acute and convalescent phases of COVID-19. The material from the prospective study consisted of cDNA or gDNA derived from T cells, B-cell-depleted T cells, or PBMCs. Deeply sampled blood TCRbeta repertoires from subjects exposed to, actively infected with, or recovered from COVID-19 were included in the dataset. The repertoires were released in a freely available public database intended as a resource for research on the immune response to SARS-CoV-2. Samples were obtained from the ongoing ImmuneRACE study (first 160 participants) and from about 1,300 subjects provided by 6 global collaborators. A de-identified subject ID, COVID-19 status, age in years and sex were almost always included in the sample metadata. Where available, HLA class I and class II types were obtained from metadata supplied by the sample provider rather than from assay-based typing.

Enrolling through a virtual design, the prospective study's participants ranged in age from roughly 18 to 90 years and lived across about two dozen United States geographic areas. In the prospective study, cohorts were assigned on the basis of participant-reported clinical history obtained from a screening survey and a study questionnaire. Recovered participants in ImmuneRACE Cohort 3 were defined as having two consecutive negative NP/OP PCR tests, clearance from a healthcare professional, or resolution of symptoms. In the prospective study, whole blood, serum and a nasopharyngeal or oropharyngeal swab were collected from each participant by mobile phlebotomists. Participants in the prospective study had the option to provide additional blood draws and questionnaires over an approximately 2-month period. Blood samples from the prospective study were shipped frozen or at room temperature prior to DNA extraction.

Sequences SGHKS (CDR1) and YYEKEE (CDR2) are obtained from the germline V gene (reference sequence). Relative to germline, V is 0 bases shorter and J is 4 bases shorter, with 11 bases between their ends. The CDR3 measures 15 amino acids from cysteine to phenylalanine. The only DNA kept is the CDR3, 45 bases in frame from the first base. This clone was detected once. Its antigen is not yet known. The input lacks base qualities; no much larger clone sits a single base away. TCRbeta CDR3 regions were amplified from genomic DNA by means of the immunoSEQ Assay, a bias-controlled multiplex PCR. The original methods were these. The number of nucleated cells in each sample was estimated from the amplification of reference gene primers within the assay. Sequence reads were collapsed and filtered to measure the absolute abundance of every unique TCRbeta CDR3 rearrangement. Productive Simpson clonality was computed per sample as the square root of Simpson's diversity index over productive rearrangements. TCRdb's version of the immuneACCESS table is confined to in-frame rearrangements and falls short of the full clone set. An unresolved V gene accounts for under half of the shortfall where checked; the remainder is of unknown origin. That table supplies the V and J calls and clone size; D and trimming were determined from the DNA. Here the sample has 200,000 or so clones; 88% occur a single time. In total, the top ten clones hold just over 2.5% of the sample.

Results and caveats for the whole study, not just this receptor: How much clinical and demographic metadata was included differed by source and by participant, and the metadata was provided uncurated.

The rearrangement combines TRBV5-5 with TRBJ2-1; the best D guess is TRBD2, with 6 bases matching. The sequenced sample was PBMCs or T cells enriched from blood (not recorded which). This TCR was recovered from a woman in her 30s who had recovered from COVID-19. The CDR3 here reads CASSLAVGTYNEQFF. The nucleotide sequence is given as TGTGCCAGCAGCTTGGCAGTAGGGACTTACAATGAGCAGTTCTTC. Full variable domain (CDR3 extended with the reference TRBV5-5 and TRBJ2-1 proteins): DAGVTQSPTHLIKTRGQQVTLRCSPISGHKSVSWYQQVLGQGPQFIFQYYEKEERGRGNFPDRFSARQFPNYSSELNVNALLLGDSALYLCASSLAVGTYNEQFFGPGTRLTVL.